What follows are 15 T cell receptor beta chains derived from one specimen sequenced in a study of blood T cell repertoires in COVID-19. Measured with immunoSEQ multiplex PCR; TCRdb has only the in-frame clones, and not every one. The sample has 85,000 to 95,000 clones; 75% to 90% are singletons. The sample taken for sequencing was peripheral blood. The receptors were gathered from a man in his sixties with COVID-19, enrolled during active disease.

This chain uses TRBV16 with TRBJ1-2; D is perhaps TRBD1 (6 bases). Germline CDR1 is KGHSY and CDR2 is FQNENV. With 1 base removed from V and 3 bases from J, the gap between germline ends came to 21 bases. The CDR3 covers 18 residues. For the CDR3, the DNA is TGTGCCAGCAGCCAATGGGCGAACAGGGTGAGAGTCTACTATGGCTACACCTTC. This encodes CASSQWANRVRVYYGYTF.

The chain has TRBV20-1 and TRBJ2-1; 11 nucleotides match TRBD2. CDR3 length equals 15 residues. V was pared by 3 bases and J by 9 bases, with 10 bases of the junction left unmatched. The germline gives CDR1 DFQATT, CDR2 SNEGSKA (reference sequence). For the CDR3, the DNA is TGCAGTGCTAGTCGAAGGACTAGCGGGTCGGGTGAGCAGTTCTTC. This encodes CSASRRTSGSGEQFF.

The rearrangement joins TRBV19 to TRBJ1-5; TRBD1 is a possible D gene (5 bases). Germline CDR1 reads LNHDA; CDR2 reads SQIVND (reference sequence). V was clipped by 3 bases and J by 7 bases, with 10 bases between them. CDR3 size: 13 residues. CDR3 residues: CASSIEGVQPQHF. The CDR3 coding sequence is TGTGCCAGTAGTATTGAAGGGGTACAGCCCCAGCATTTT.

This clone was recorded only once. This chain connects TRBV12-3 or TRBV12-4 to TRBJ2-5, with D perhaps TRBD1 (6 bases). V lost 3 bases and J lost 4, with 9 bases in between. The CDR3 runs to 13 residues. The CDR3 region has the DNA TGTGCCAGCAGTTTTGCCAGGGGAGAGACCCAGTACTTC. As protein: CASSFARGETQYF.

The chain uses TRBV5-3 and TRBJ1-1; possibly TRBD1 for D (5 bases). TRBV5-3 is identified as an open reading frame with a role that is uncertain. The CDR3 loop spans 15 amino acids. V was shortened by 1 base and J by 2 bases, with 12 bases between the two germline ends. The CDR3 loop reads CARSLLTVLNTEAFF. CDR3 bases: TGTGCCAGAAGCTTGTTGACAGTTCTCAACACTGAAGCTTTCTTT.

The V gene is TRBV18, the J gene TRBJ1-1; 10 positions agree with TRBD1. Trimming took 2 bases from V and 5 from J; bases not matched to a gene: 8. Germline lookup yields CDR1 KGHSH and CDR2 LQKENI. CDR3 length: 16 residues. CDR3 loop: CASSPDRDRGGTEAFF. DNA of the CDR3: TGTGCCAGCTCACCAGACCGGGACAGGGGAGGAACTGAAGCTTTCTTT.

The J gene is TRBJ1-2, the V gene TRBV2, with D possibly TRBD1 on 6 matching bases. The germline gives CDR1 SNHLY, CDR2 FYNNEI. The CDR3 consists of 13 residues. Trimming removed 4 bases at V and 5 bases at J, with 11 bases between. The CDR3 region is CASSAGQPYGYTF. CDR3 DNA sequence: TGTGCCAGCAGTGCCGGACAGCCGTATGGCTACACCTTC. Full variable domain (remainder filled in from reference TRBV2 and TRBJ1-2): EPEVTQTPSHQVTQMGQEVILRCVPISNHLYFYWYRQILGQKVEFLVSFYNNEISEKSEIFDDQFSVERPDGSNFTLKIRSTKLEDSAMYFCASSAGQPYGYTFGSGTRLTVV.

The chain recombines TRBV19 with TRBJ2-5, with 8 positions matching TRBD2. Germline V gives CDR1 LNHDA, CDR2 SQIVND (reference sequence). The length of the CDR3 is 15 residues. V dropped 6 bases and J dropped 4; count of bases not matched to a gene: 10. The CDR3 DNA follows: TGTGCCAGTAGCAATCCGGGACTAGACACAGAGACCCAGTACTTC. It codes for CASSNPGLDTETQYF.

This clone was seen once. This sequence joins TRBV2 and TRBJ2-2; TRBD2 might be the D (6 bases). Trimming cost V 7 bases and J 8 bases, with 14 bases left between them. Germline CDR1 reads SNHLY; CDR2 reads FYNNEI. This CDR3 has 13 residues. The CDR3: CASKREEGGELFF. CDR3 in DNA: TGTGCCAGCAAAAGGGAGGAGGGTGGGGAGCTGTTTTTT.

The V gene is TRBV7-2, the J gene TRBJ2-7, with 8 bases identical to TRBD1. CDR3 size: 15 residues. Losses at the gene ends were 6 bases for V and 2 bases for J; bases not matched to a gene: 9. Germline assignment: CDR1 SGHTA and CDR2 FQGNSA. In DNA form, the CDR3 reads TGTGCCAGCAGGCCTACGGGACAGGTTCCCTACGAGCAGTACTTC. This codes for CASRPTGQVPYEQYF.

The rearrangement joins TRBV19 to TRBJ1-1; D might be TRBD1 (5 bases). CDR1 is LNHDA, CDR2 SQIVND, per germline (reference sequence). V was trimmed by 3 bases and J by 4 bases, leaving 12 bases between them. The CDR3 length is 14 residues. CDR3 nucleotide sequence: TGTGCCAGTAGTATTTCGGTCAGGGCCACTGAAGCTTTCTTT. Its protein is CASSISVRATEAFF. The full variable domain, with the rest looked up from reference TRBV19 and TRBJ1-1, is DGGITQSPKYLFRKEGQNVTLSCEQNLNHDAMYWYRQDPGQGLRLIYYSQIVNDFQKGDIAEGYSVSREKKESFPLTVTSAQKNPTAFYLCASSISVRATEAFFGQGTRLTVV.

This clone has just a few counts. This chain links TRBV13 with TRBJ2-2, with a weak D call TRBD1 (6 bases). CDR3 length: 15 amino acids. Trimming left V 5 bases short and J 6 bases short, with 16 bases between. Germline values: CDR1 PRHDT, CDR2 FYEKMQ (reference sequence). CDR3 sequence (DNA): TGTGCCAGCAGCGCATACCATCAGGGGTCCGGGGAGCTGTTTTTT. It encodes CASSAYHQGSGELFF.

This clone was observed a handful of times. This chain uses TRBV24-1 with TRBJ2-3; D gene uncertain. Germline loops: CDR1 KGHDR, CDR2 SFDVKD. V lost 5 bases and J 7 bases, leaving 9 bases between the germline ends. This CDR3 contains 12 residues. The CDR3 reads CATSGLSNTQYF. As DNA, the CDR3 is TGTGCCACCAGTGGGTTGAGTAATACGCAGTATTTT.

V gene TRBV6-5 combines with J gene TRBJ2-1; 9 nucleotides agree with TRBD2. CDR1 MNHEY and CDR2 SVGAGI come from the germline V gene. The junction had 7 bases not matched to a gene; V was cut back by 7 bases and J by 9 bases. This CDR3 is built from 13 residues. The CDR3 spells CASNPSGNREQFF. The CDR3 DNA reads as TGTGCCAGCAATCCTAGCGGGAACCGTGAGCAGTTCTTC.

The chain links TRBV24-1 to TRBJ1-5; D gene uncertain. The CDR3 length is 13 residues. The V and J ends lost 6 bases and 4 bases respectively, with 9 bases between them. Germline V CDR1 and CDR2: KGHDR, SFDVKD. The CDR3 region is CATSNLVNQPQHF. The CDR3 DNA is TGTGCCACCAGTAATCTTGTGAATCAGCCCCAGCATTTT.